Sequencing of this TCR beta chain was carried out in a study of blood T cells in healthy people across ages. On the study more broadly: There was about one barcoded beta molecule captured by template switching per two T cells.

Using a J-beta primer mix together with a sample-barcoded 5' primer, a second PCR was run for about 6 to 11 cycles. Sequencing yielded, for each sample, at least 3 million paired-end reads carrying CDR3. TCRdb re-called the 5' RACE reads with MiXCR, one entry per CDR3 protein. The sample comprises roughly 500,000 distinct CDR3 sequences, roughly 28% of which are singletons, and roughly 18% rests with the top ten. The germline CDR1 and CDR2 sequences are DFQATT and SNEGSKA (reference sequence). V was trimmed by 5 bases and J by 5 bases, leaving 4 bases between them. CDR3 size: 9 residues. The clonotype was recovered from a woman in her sixties or seventies in good health. The chain carries TRBV20-1 and TRBJ2-7; D remains ambiguous. The sequenced sample consisted of blood. In DNA, the CDR3 is TGCAGTGCTGGACACGAGCAGTACTTC. Translating it yields CSAGHEQYF.